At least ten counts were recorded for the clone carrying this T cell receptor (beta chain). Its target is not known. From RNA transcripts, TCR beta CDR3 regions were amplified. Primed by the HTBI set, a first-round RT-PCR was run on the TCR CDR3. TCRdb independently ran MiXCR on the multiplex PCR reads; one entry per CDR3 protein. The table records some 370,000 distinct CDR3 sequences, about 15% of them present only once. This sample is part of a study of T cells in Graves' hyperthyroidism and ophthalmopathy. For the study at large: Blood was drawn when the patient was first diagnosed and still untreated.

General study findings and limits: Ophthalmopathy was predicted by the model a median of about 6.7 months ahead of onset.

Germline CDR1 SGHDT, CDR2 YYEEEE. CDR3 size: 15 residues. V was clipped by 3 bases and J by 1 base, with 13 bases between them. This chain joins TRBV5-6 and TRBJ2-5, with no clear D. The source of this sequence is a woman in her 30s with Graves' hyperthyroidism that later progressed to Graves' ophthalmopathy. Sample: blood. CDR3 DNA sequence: TGTGCCAGCAGCTCCCTTAGCAGAACCCAAGAGACCCAGTACTTC. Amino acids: CASSSLSRTQETQYF. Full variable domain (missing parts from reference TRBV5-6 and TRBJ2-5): DAGVTQSPTHLIKTRGQQVTLRCSPKSGHDTVSWYQQALGQGPQFIFQYYEEEERQRGNFPDRFSGHQFPNYSSELNVNALLLGDSALYLCASSSLSRTQETQYFGPGTRLLVL.